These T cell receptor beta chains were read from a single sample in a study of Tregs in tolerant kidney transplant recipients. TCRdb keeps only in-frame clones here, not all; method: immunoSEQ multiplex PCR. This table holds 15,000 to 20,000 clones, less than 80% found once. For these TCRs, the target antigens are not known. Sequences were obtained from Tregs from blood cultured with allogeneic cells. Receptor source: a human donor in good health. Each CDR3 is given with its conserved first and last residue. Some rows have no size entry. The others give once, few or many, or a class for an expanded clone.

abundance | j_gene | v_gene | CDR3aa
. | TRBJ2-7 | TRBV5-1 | CASSLSGGSYEQYF
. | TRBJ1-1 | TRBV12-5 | CASGLLFPLGTGRLGAEAFF
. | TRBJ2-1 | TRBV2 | CASRLGGSGRPNYNEQFF
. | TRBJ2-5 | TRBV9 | CASSVGAGTQYF
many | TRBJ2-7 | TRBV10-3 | CAISVWGYSYEQYF
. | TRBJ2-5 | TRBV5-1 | CASSEQETQYF
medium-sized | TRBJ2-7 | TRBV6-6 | CASSWRRGRGAYEQYF
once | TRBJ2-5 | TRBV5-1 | CASSPAGAFQETQYF
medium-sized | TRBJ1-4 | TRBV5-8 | CASSSGTATNEKLFF
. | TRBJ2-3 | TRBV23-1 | CASSQTSYQTSTDTQYF
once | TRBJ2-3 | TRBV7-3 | CASSLQVTDTQYF
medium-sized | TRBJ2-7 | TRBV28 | CASSITSGSYEQYF
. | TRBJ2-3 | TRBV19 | CASSIVGQGSDTQYF
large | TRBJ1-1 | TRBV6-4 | CASSDPGKNTEAFF
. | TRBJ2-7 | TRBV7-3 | CASSLRSGNRYHYEQYF
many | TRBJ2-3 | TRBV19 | CASSRLAGYTDTQYF
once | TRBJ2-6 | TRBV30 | CAWARGKSGANVLTF
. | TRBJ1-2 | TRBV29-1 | CSVDDLQRGTF
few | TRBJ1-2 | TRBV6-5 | CASSSGRVNYGYTF
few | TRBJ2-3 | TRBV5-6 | CASRLTSGGFTDTQYF
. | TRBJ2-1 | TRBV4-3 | CASSQAIGREEQFF
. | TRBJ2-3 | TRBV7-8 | CASSLGGGADTQYF
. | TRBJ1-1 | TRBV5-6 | CASSFGTGLNTEAFF
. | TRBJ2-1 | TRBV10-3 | CAISERIYNEQFF
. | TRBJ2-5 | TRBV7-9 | CASSLAGLQYQETQYF
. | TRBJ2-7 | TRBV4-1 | CASRKQTGEFHEQYF
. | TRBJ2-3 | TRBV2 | CASTSGSRTDTQYF
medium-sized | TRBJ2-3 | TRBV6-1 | CASRRDSPAQYF
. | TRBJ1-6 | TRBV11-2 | CASSFLEGQIYNSPLHF
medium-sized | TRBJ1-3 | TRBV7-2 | CASSWGPSSGNTIYF
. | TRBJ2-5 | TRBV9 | CASSVGRGGTQETQYF
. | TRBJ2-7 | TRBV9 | CASSRGTTYEQYF
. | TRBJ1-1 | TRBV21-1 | CASSKCVGDRAITEAFF
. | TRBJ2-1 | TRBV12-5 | CASGLRRTSSWHEQFF
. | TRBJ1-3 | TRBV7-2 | CASSLSRQANTIYF
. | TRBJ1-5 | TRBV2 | CASTPDRGRGQPQHF
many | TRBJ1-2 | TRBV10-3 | CAISVDGAHYGYTF
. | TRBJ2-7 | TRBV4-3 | CASSLMTGGIYEQYF
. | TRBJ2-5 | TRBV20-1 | CSAQVGKTQYF
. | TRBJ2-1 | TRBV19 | CASSWTPGTSPAYNEQFF
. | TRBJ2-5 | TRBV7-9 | CASSPLAGITETQYF
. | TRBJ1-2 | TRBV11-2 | CASRSLSGWGGYTF
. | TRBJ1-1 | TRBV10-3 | CATQVTQGTEAFF
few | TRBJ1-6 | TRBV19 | CASSAIQGVASPLHF
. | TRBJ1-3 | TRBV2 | CASRPAGLHSGNTIYF
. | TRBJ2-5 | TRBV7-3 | CASSSGLKETQYF
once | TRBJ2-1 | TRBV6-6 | CASSRGSSEQFF
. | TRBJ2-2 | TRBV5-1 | CASSTLGDTGELFF
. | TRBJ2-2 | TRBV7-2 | CASSSLAGTGELFF
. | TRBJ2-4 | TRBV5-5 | CASSLLAGGAGLNIQYF
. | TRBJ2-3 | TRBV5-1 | CASSGQGTDTQYF